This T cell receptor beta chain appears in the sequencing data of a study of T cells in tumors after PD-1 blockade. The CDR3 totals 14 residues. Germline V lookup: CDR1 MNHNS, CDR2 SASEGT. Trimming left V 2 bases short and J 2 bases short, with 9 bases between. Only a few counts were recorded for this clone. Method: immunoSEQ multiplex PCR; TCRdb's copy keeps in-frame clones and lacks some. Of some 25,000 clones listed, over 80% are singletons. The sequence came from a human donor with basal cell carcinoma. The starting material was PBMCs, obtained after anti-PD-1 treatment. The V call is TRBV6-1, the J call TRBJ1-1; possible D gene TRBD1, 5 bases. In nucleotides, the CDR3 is TGTGCCAGCAGTGAACAGGGTTCCAACACTGAAGCTTTCTTT. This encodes CASSEQGSNTEAFF.